This T cell receptor beta chain was identified in a study of shared clonotypes between healthy human individuals. The germline CDR1 and CDR2 sequences are MNHEY and SMNVEV (reference sequence). Trimming shortened V by 3 bases and J by 0 bases, and 3 bases separated the two germline ends. The CDR3 length is 13 residues. Produced via immunoSEQ multiplex PCR; TCRdb's table is partial and in-frame only. The data show about 1.5 million clones, around 98% seen once. As concerns this clone: Other DNA variants within this sample encode the same CDR3.

The healthy adult donors were HIV-negative and reported no recent acute infections or vaccinations. The sequence came from a man aged 25-45 years in good health. The J gene is TRBJ1-5, the V gene TRBV27; no definite D call. Sequencing used naive CD4+ T cells sorted from blood. Subset defined: CD45RA+ positively selected. For the CDR3, the DNA is TGTGCCAGCAGTTTTTTTAGCAATCAGCCCCAGCATTTT. Its protein is CASSFFSNQPQHF.